This T cell receptor (beta chain) emerged from a study of blood T cell repertoires in COVID-19. Study information: COVID-19 samples from acute and convalescent phases originated in the United States, Italy and Spain.

The CDR3 sequence is 17 residues long. The trim removed 3 bases at V and 4 bases at J, leaving 15 bases unmatched. CDR1 is SGDLS and CDR2 is YYNGEE in the germline V gene. The repertoire was sequenced with immunoSEQ multiplex PCR; TCRdb's copy has only in-frame clones and lacks some. The table has 200,000 to 250,000 clones, 80% to 85% seen once. This TCR came from a woman of 80 years or more with COVID-19, enrolled during active disease. This chain uses TRBV9 with TRBJ1-2; 7 nucleotides align to TRBD1. Sequencing was carried out using peripheral blood. CDR3 DNA: TGTGCCAGCAGCGGTGGTCCGGAAGGGGGCATTGGCTATGGCTACACCTTC. Translation: CASSGGPEGGIGYGYTF.